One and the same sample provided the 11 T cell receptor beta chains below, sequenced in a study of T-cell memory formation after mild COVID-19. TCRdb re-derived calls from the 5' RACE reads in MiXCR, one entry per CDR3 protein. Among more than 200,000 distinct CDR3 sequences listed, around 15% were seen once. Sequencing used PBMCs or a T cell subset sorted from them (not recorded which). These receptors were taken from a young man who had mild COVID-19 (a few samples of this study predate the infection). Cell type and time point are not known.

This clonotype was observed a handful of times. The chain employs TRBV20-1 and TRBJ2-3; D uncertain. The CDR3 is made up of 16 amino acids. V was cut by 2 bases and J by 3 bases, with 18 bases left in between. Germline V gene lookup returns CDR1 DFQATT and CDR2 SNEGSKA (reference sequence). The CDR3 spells CSARWKSPTRTDTQYF. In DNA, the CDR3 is TGCAGTGCTAGATGGAAATCCCCGACGCGAACAGATACGCAGTATTTT.

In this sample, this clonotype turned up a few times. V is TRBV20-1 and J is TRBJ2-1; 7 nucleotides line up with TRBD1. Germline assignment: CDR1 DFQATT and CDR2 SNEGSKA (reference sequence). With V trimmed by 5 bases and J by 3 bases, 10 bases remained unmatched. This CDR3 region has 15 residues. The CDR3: CSAPKDWTGYNEQFF. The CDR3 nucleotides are TGCAGTGCTCCGAAAGATTGGACAGGCTACAATGAGCAGTTCTTC.

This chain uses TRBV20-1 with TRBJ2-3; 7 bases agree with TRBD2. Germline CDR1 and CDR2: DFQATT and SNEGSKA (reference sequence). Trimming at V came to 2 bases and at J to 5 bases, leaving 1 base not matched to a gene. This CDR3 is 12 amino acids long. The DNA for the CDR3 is TGCAGTGCTAGATGGGGGGGAGATACGCAGTATTTT. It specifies CSARWGGDTQYF.

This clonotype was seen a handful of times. The CDR3 reads CASSLAGFDTQYF. CDR3 bases: TGTGCCAGCAGCTTAGCCGGGTTCGATACGCAGTATTTT. V usage is TRBV7-6 and J usage is TRBJ2-3; D is uncertain. There are 13 residues in the CDR3. Deletions cut 0 bases from V and 6 bases from J, with 7 bases between. Germline loops: CDR1 SGHVS, CDR2 FNYEAQ.

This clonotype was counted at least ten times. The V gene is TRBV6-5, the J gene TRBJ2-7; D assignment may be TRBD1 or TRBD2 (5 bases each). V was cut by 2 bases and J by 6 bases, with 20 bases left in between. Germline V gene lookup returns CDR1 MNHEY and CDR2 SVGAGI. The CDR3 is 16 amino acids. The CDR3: CASSYRRRLRGVEQYF. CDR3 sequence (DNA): TGTGCCAGCAGTTACAGACGGCGACTGCGAGGGGTCGAGCAGTACTTC.

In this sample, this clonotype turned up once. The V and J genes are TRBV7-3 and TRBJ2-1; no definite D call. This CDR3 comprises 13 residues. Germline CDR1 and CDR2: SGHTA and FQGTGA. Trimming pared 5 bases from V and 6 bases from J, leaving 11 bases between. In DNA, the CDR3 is TGTGCCAGCAGCCCCGCCCCCCGCAATGAGCAGTTCTTC. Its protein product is CASSPAPRNEQFF.

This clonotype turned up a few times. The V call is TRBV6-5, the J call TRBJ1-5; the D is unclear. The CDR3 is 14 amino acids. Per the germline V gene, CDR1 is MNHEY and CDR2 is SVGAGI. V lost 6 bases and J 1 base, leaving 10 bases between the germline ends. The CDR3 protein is CASRTTGSNQPQHF. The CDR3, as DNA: TGTGCCAGCAGGACGACGGGCAGCAATCAGCCCCAGCATTTT.

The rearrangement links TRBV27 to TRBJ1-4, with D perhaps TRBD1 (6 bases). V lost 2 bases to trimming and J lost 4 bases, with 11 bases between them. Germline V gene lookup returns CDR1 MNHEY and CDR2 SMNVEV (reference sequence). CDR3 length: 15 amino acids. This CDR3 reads CASSLETGFNEKLFF. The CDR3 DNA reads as TGTGCCAGCAGTTTAGAGACAGGTTTTAATGAAAAACTGTTTTTT.

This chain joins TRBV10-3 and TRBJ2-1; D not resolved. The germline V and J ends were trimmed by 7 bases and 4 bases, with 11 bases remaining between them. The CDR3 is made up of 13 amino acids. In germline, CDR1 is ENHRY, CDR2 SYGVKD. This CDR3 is CAITKDVYNEQFF. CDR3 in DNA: TGTGCCATCACCAAGGACGTATACAATGAGCAGTTCTTC.

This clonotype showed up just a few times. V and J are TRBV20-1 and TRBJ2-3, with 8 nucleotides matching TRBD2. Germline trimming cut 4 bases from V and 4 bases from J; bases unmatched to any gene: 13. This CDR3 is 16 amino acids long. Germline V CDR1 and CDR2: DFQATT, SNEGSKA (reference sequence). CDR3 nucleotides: TGCAGTGCTACCCCCACCGGGACTAGTAAAGCAGATACGCAGTATTTT. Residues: CSATPTGTSKADTQYF.

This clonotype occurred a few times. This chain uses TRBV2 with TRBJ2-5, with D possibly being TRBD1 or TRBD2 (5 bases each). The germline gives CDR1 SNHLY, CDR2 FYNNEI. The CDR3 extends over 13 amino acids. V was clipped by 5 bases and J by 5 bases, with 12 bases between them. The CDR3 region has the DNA TGTGCCAGCAGTCGGGACGGCTGGGAGACCCAGTACTTC. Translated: CASSRDGWETQYF.